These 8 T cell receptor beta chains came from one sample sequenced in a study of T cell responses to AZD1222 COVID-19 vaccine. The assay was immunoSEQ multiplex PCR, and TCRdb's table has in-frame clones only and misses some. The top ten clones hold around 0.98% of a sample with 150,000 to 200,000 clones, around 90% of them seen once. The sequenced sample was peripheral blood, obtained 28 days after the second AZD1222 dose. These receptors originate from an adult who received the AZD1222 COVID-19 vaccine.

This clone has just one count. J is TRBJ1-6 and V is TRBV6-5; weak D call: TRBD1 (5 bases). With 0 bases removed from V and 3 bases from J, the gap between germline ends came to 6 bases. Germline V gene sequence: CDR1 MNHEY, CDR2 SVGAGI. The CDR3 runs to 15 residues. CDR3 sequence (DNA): TGTGCCAGCAGTTACTCGGGGGGCTATAATTCACCCCTCCACTTT. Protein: CASSYSGGYNSPLHF.

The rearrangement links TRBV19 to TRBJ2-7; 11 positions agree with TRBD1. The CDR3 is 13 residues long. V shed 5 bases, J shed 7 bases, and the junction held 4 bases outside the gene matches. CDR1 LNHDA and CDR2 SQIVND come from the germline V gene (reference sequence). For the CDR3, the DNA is TGTGCCAGTAGTGGACAGGGGGCTAGAGAGCAGTACTTC. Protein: CASSGQGAREQYF.

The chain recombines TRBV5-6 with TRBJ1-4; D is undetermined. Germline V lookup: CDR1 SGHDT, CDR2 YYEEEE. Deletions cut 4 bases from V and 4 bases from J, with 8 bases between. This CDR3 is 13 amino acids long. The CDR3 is CASSGRLNEKLFF. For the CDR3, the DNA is TGTGCCAGCAGCGGTAGACTTAATGAAAAACTGTTTTTT. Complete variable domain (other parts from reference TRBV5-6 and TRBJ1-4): DAGVTQSPTHLIKTRGQQVTLRCSPKSGHDTVSWYQQALGQGPQFIFQYYEEEERQRGNFPDRFSGHQFPNYSSELNVNALLLGDSALYLCASSGRLNEKLFFGSGTQLSVL.

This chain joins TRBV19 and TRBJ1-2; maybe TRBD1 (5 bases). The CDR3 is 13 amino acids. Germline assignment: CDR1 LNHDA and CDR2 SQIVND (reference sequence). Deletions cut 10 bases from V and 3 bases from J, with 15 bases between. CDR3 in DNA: TGTGCCACCACGGCGGGGCTTGACTATGGCTACACCTTC. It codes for CATTAGLDYGYTF. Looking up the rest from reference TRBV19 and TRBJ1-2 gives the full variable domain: DGGITQSPKYLFRKEGQNVTLSCEQNLNHDAMYWYRQDPGQGLRLIYYSQIVNDFQKGDIAEGYSVSREKKESFPLTVTSAQKNPTAFYLCATTAGLDYGYTFGSGTRLTVV.

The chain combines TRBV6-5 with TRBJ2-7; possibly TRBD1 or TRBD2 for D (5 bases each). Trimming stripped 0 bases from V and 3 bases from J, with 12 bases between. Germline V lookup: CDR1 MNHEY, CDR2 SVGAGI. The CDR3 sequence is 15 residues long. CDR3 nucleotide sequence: TGTGCCAGCAGTTACTCGTATAGGGGAGACTACGAGCAGTACTTC. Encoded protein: CASSYSYRGDYEQYF.

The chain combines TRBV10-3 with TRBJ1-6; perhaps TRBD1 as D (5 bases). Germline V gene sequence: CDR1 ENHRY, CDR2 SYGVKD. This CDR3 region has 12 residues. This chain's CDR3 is CRTGTGNSPLHF. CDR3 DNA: TGTCGTACCGGGACGGGTAATTCACCCCTCCACTTT.

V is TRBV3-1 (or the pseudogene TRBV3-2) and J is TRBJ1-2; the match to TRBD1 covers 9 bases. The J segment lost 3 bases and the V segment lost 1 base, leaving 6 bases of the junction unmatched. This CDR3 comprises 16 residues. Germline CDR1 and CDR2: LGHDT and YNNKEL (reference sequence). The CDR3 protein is CASSQGGQGLDYGYTF. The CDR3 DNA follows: TGTGCCAGCAGCCAAGGGGGACAGGGTTTGGACTATGGCTACACCTTC.

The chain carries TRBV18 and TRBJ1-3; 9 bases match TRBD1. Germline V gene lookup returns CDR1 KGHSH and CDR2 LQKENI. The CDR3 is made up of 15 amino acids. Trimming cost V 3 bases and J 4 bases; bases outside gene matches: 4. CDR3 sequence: CASSPNRGLGNTIYF. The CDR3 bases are TGTGCCAGCTCACCGAACAGGGGGCTAGGAAACACCATATATTTT.